This record concerns one T cell receptor (beta chain) sequence. Its antigen is unidentified. This record belongs to a study of T cells in narcolepsy. Background on the study: Donors had narcolepsy type 1 or type 2, or were healthy controls.

General study results and limits: Some memory CD4+ repertoires had no autoreactive clone sequences.

V dropped 6 bases and J dropped 6; count of bases not matched to a gene: 5. The length of the CDR3 is 15 residues. The germline V gene encodes CDR1 MNHEY and CDR2 SVGAGI. Repertoires were generated with immunoSEQ multiplex PCR, while TCRdb's copy carries only in-frame clones and drops some. The sample shows almost 25,000 clones, approximately 60% of them seen only once. The receptor was isolated from a human donor in good health. The chain is built from TRBV6-5 and TRBJ2-3, with 14 bases aligning to TRBD2. The sequenced sample consisted of memory (CD45RA-) CD4+ T cells from blood. The chain's CDR3 is CASRDGTSGSDTQYF. The CDR3 DNA follows: TGTGCCAGCAGGGACGGGACTAGCGGGAGCGATACGCAGTATTTT.